Given below is one TCR beta chain in context. What it recognizes is unknown. The CDR3 loop spans 18 amino acids. Germline values: CDR1 SGHAT, CDR2 FQNNGV. After removal of 1 base from V and 7 bases from J, the junction contained 18 bases not matched to a gene. This entry belongs to a study of beta chain features in type 1 diabetes. Findings and limits, study-wide: It was among patients, rather than healthy donors, that naive, central memory and Treg TCRB repertoires appeared more similar.

As every portion of the isolated RNA was reverse transcribed, the sequencing read expressed TCRB transcripts. Assay: immunoSEQ multiplex PCR; the TCRdb copy retains only in-frame clones and omits some. The sample includes around 500,000 clones, 9.5% to 12% of them seen just once. One heparinised draw of blood, averaging roughly 0.12 L, came from each donor. This sequence joins TRBV11-2 and TRBJ1-2, with 7 positions matching TRBD1. The TCR sequence derives from a woman between 18 and 29 years old in good health. Sequenced sample: naive CD4+ T cells from blood. CDR3 sequence reads: CASSLGSGQTEYRPGYTF. DNA of the CDR3: TGTGCCAGCAGCTTAGGATCGGGACAGACCGAGTACCGCCCTGGCTACACCTTC.